The clone carrying this T cell receptor (beta chain) was detected ten times or more. No antigen is known for it. 5'RACE template switching generated TCR cDNA, adding a universal primer site and UMIs. TCRdb re-called the 5' RACE reads through MiXCR, storing one row per CDR3 protein. The repertoire holds hundreds of thousands of distinct CDR3 sequences, with roughly 3.5% as singletons. The data were obtained in a study of T cells after yellow fever vaccination. Study details: When fractions had low cell numbers, they were prepared with SMART-Seq v4 Ultra Low Input.

Study results and limitations: Reappearing after the booster were most of the clones from primary vaccination (about 96% CD4, approximately 86% CD8).

Trimming removed 1 base at V and 3 bases at J, with 13 bases between. The CDR3 covers 15 residues. CDR1 is LGHNA, CDR2 YSLEER, per germline. Sequenced here: PBMCs, sampled on the day of the yellow fever booster vaccination. The V and J genes are TRBV4-3 and TRBJ2-7; possible D gene TRBD1, 6 bases. The TCR sequence derives from a man aged 18 to 29 who received the YFV17D yellow fever vaccine. In DNA form, the CDR3 reads TGCGCCAGCAGCCAAGTATCCAGGGGCTTCTACGAGCAGTACGTC. This codes for CASSQVSRGFYEQYV.